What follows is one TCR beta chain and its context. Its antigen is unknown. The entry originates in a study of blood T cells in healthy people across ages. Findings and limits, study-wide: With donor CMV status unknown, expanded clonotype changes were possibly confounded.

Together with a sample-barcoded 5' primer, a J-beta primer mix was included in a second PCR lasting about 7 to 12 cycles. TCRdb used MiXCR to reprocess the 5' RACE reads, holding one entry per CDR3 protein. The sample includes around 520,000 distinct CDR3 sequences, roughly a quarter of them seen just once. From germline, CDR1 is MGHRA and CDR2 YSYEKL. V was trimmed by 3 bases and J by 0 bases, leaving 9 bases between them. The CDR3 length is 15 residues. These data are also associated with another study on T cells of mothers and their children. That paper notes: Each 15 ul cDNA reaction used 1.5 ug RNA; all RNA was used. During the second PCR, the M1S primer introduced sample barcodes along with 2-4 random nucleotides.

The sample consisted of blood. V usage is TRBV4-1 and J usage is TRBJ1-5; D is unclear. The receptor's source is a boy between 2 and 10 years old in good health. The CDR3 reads CASSQASYSNQPQHF. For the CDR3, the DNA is TGCGCCAGCAGCCAGGCAAGTTATAGCAATCAGCCCCAGCATTTT.